Sequencing of this T cell receptor beta chain was carried out in a study of cytomegalovirus exposure and HLA in healthy donors. Broader study findings: Within the data, a cluster of highly shared sequence variants was likely a sequencing artifact. V- and J-gene trimming in TCR beta was tied to a missense DCLRE1C variant by an analysis performed later.

Remarks on this clone: Its target is unknown. Other nucleotide sequences from this sample produce the same CDR3.

Primers for the PCR totalled 60 Vbeta and 13 Jbeta. The data were produced by immunoSEQ multiplex PCR, yet TCRdb's version contains in-frame clones alone and is incomplete. Here the sample spans 150,000 to 200,000 clones, roughly 79% being singletons. Germline lookup yields CDR1 SGHRS and CDR2 YFSETQ. CDR3 length: 15 residues. V was shortened by 3 bases and J by 0 bases, with 10 bases between the two germline ends. The chain combines TRBV5-1 with TRBJ1-3; D possibly corresponds to TRBD1 (6 bases). The sequence derives from a woman between 25 and 40 years old in good health and CMV-seropositive. The source material was PBMCs. CDR3 coding DNA: TGCGCCAGCAGCTCCGGACAGAGCTCTGGAAACACCATATATTTT. Translated: CASSSGQSSGNTIYF.